The clone carrying this T cell receptor beta chain was seen many times. The data originate from a study of regulatory T cells in long-lasting Graves disease. Researchers made TCR beta libraries by using iRepertoire HTBI primers and running Arm-PCR on CDR3 regions. TCRdb analysed the multiplex PCR reads with MiXCR anew, one entry per CDR3 protein. The sample contains 250,000 or so distinct CDR3 sequences, around a sixth of which appear only once. Time point meaning: newly diagnosed GD, antithyroid drugs for less than 3 months. The TCR library used RNA extracted from PBMCs. The CDR3 contains 11 residues. The V gene lost 7 bases and the J gene lost 10 bases, with 13 bases spanning the gap. The data also belong to a second study, concerning T cells in Graves' hyperthyroidism and ophthalmopathy. As that report states: Graves' hyperthyroidism is called stable when ophthalmopathy does not progress within 18 months. The HTBI set primed first-round TCR CDR3 RT-PCR.

The receptor was isolated from a woman aged 25-40 years with Graves disease. Sequencing was performed on peripheral blood mononuclear cells (PBMCs), taken at new diagnosis, from a patient treated with antithyroid drugs. The J gene is TRBJ1-1, the V gene TRBV12-3 or TRBV12-4; D not certain. The CDR3 spells CASTRASGAFF. As DNA, the CDR3 is TGTGCCAGCACCCGGGCCTCTGGAGCTTTCTTT.